This T cell receptor beta chain comes out of a study of blood T cells in healthy people across ages (dated by TCRdb to the mid-2010s). Context from the whole study: In model experiments, roughly one uniquely barcoded TCR beta cDNA molecule per two T cells was captured by template switching. The study measured age-related changes in TCR beta repertoire diversity using deep sequencing normalized with unique cDNA molecular identifiers. The donors were split into four age groups: young (average around 17 years), middle-aged (39), aged (around 67) and long-lived (roughly 88). To avoid experimental bias, donors of different ages were spread randomly across the sequencing lanes. The study analyzed two additional independent replicas of 1 million unique cDNA reads from the same blood draw for two donors, one aged 18 to 30 and one aged 80 or older. Results and caveats for the whole study, not just this receptor: As age increased, observed TCR beta diversity per million T cells dropped in a roughly linear way, and a significant reduction was already evident by age 40. Bulk unsorted PBMC profiling prevented conclusive comparison of naive and antigen-experienced compartments. Compared with the aged group, the long-lived group had more naive CD4+ T cells, fewer expanded clones and increased TCR diversity, a pattern suggesting age selection. The percentage of naive T cells measured by flow cytometry correlated strongly with observed TCR beta diversity. Estimates of total diversity based on one million sequenced T cells were considered lower bounds and underestimates. Donor CMV infection status was unknown, potentially confounding age-related changes in expanded clonotypes.

CDR1 and CDR2 (SQVTM, ANQGSEA) derive from the germline V gene. The CDR3, cysteine through phenylalanine, is 16 amino acids long. Only CDR3 DNA is held: 48 bases, read in frame from base 1. The library was generated by 5' RACE. For sequencing, an Illumina HiSeq 2500 was employed. A second PCR of 7 to 11 cycles was run with a J-beta primer mix and a sample-barcoded 5' primer. A template-switch 5' adaptor carrying 12 random nucleotides introduced a unique molecular identifier onto each TCR beta cDNA molecule. Each sample yielded at least 2.5 million CDR3-containing paired-end reads. The Mint cDNA synthesis kit, primed by a TRBC-specific oligonucleotide, was used to synthesize first-strand cDNA from all RNA. After uracil-DNA glycosylase treatment, a first 18-cycle PCR used universal primers M1SS and BC2_uni_R on all cDNA. For the original study's pipeline: For normalization, 1 million high-quality reads, each with a distinct molecular identifier, were randomly selected from each sample. Instead of being binned into consensus sequences, reads with shared molecular identifiers were discarded. CDR3 identification, clonotype clustering and error correction used MiTCR with a Q25 quality threshold and the strictest error-elimination algorithm. A nonparametric unseen species model using Euler transformation provided a lower-bound estimate of total TCR beta diversity. The raw public data were reprocessed by TCRdb itself: fastp quality trimming at Q25, MiXCR clonotype calling, in-frame beta chains only. Each entry is one CDR3 protein sequence, shown with its most common DNA and genes. V and J calls and clone size were set by TCRdb, not the authors. The sample table shows 1.2 million to 1.5 million distinct CDR3 sequences, and around 39% are seen once. The ten largest clones represent 7.9% of the sample.

The 35 to 40 donors, aged roughly 6 to 90 years, were systemically healthy Caucasian individuals from Russia. Each donor gave approximately 9.4 milliliters of peripheral blood, drawn into EDTA-treated Vacutainer tubes. Ficoll-Paque density-gradient centrifugation was used to isolate PBMCs, with at least 6.5 million per sample. Trizol reagent was used to extract total RNA from the PBMCs, yielding at least 6 micrograms per sample. For every donor, an aliquot of PBMCs went through flow cytometry to measure the percentages of naive CD45RAhigh/CD27high T cells. As regards this clonotype: Its antigen remains unidentified. The junction shows a germline mismatch at one end, possibly a read error.

This sequence originates from a woman aged 18-35 years in good health. This chain is built from TRBV29-1 and TRBJ2-3, and 14 junction bases match TRBD2. Sample: blood. The CDR3 reads as follows: CSATGTSGGSTDAQYF. The DNA reads TGCAGCGCCACCGGGACTAGCGGGGGAAGCACAGATGCGCAGTATTTT.